This T cell receptor (beta chain) was observed in a study of CD4 T cells in relation to SARS-CoV-2 and coronaviruses. The V gene lost 7 bases and the J gene lost 2 bases, with 18 bases spanning the gap. This CDR3 spans 17 amino acids. Germline CDR1 reads LNHDA; CDR2 reads SQIVND (reference sequence). Only one count was recorded for this clone. Its antigen is not identified. Produced via immunoSEQ multiplex PCR; TCRdb's table is partial and in-frame only. This table holds approximately 20,000 clones, about 66% found once. Unexposed donor CD4+ T cells date from about 2011-2018, before the COVID-19 pandemic. Isolation of CD4+ T cells took place after approximately 10 days in culture.

This receptor was identified in a human donor in good health. Sequenced input: CD4+ T cells from PBMCs, cultured in vitro. V and J are TRBV19 and TRBJ2-6, with a possible D match to TRBD1 (5 bases). CDR3 loop: CASTYPSGSAGANVLTF. The CDR3, as DNA: TGTGCCAGTACCTACCCCTCAGGGTCTGCTGGGGCCAACGTCCTGACTTTC.